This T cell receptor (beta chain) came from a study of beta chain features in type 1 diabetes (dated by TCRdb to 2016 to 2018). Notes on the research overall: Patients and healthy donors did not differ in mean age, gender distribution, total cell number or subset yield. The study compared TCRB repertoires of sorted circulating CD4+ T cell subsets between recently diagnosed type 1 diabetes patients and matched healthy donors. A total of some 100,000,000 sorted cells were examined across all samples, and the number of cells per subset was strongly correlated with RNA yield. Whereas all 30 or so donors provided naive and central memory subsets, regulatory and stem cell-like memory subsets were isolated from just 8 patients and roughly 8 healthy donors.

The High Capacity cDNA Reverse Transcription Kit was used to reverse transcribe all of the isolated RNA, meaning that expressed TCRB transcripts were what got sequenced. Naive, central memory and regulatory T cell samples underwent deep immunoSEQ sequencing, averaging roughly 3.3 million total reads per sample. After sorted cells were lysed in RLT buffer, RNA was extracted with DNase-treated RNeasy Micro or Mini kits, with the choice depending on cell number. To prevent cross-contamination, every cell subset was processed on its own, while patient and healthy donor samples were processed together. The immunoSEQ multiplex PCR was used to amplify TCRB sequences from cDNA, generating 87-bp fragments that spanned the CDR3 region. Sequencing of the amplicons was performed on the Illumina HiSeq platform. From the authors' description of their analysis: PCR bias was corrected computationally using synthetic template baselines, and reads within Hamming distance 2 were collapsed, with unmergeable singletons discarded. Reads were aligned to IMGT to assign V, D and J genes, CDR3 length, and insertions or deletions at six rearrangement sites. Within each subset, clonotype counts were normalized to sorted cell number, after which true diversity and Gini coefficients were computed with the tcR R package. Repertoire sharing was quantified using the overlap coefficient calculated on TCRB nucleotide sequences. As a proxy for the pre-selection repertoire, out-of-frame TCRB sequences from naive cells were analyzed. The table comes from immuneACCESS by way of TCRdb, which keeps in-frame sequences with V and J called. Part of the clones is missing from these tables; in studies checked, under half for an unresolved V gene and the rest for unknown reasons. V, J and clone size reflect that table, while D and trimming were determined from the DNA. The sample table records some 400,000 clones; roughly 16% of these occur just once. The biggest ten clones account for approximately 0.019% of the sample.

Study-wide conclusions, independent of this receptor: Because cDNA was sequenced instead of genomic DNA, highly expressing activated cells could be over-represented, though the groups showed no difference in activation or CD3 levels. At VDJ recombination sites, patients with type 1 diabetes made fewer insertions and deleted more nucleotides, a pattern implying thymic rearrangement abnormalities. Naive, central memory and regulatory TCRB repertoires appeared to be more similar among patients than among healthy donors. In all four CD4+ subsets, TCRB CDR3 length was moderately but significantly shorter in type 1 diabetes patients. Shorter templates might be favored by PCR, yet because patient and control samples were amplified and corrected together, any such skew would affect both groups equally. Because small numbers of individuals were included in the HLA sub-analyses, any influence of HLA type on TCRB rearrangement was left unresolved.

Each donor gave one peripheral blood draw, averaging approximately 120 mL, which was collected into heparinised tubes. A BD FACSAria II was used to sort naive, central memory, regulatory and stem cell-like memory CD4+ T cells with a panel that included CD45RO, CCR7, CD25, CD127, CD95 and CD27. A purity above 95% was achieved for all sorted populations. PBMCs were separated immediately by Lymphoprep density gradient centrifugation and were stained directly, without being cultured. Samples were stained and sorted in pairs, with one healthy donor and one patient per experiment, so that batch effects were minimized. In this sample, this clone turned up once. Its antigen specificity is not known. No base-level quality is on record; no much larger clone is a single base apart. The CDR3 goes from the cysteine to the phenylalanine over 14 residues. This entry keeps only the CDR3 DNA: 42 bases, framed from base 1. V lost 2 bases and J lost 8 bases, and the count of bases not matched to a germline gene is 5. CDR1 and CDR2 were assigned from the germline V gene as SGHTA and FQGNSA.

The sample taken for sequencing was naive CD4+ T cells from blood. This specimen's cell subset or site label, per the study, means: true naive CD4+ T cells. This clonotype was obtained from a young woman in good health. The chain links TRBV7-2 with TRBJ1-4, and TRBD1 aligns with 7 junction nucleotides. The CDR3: CASSLSRGSEKLFF. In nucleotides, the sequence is TGTGCCAGCAGCTTATCCAGGGGGAGCGAAAAACTGTTTTTT.